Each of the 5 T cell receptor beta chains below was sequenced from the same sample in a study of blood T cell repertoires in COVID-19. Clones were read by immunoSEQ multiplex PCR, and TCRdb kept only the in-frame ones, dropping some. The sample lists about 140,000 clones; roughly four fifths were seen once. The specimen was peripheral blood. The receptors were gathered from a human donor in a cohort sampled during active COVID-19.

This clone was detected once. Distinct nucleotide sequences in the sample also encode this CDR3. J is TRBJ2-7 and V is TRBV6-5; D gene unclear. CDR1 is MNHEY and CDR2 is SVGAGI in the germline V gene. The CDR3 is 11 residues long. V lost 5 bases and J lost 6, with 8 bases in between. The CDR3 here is CASSRSGEQYF. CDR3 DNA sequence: TGTGCCAGCAGTCGGTCAGGCGAGCAGTACTTC.

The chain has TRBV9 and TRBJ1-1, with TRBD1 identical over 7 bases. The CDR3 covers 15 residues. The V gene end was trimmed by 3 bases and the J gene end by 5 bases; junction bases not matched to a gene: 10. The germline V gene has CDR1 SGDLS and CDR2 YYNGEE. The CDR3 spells CASSAQDRVGTEAFF. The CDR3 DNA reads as TGTGCCAGCAGCGCCCAAGACAGGGTGGGGACTGAAGCTTTCTTT.

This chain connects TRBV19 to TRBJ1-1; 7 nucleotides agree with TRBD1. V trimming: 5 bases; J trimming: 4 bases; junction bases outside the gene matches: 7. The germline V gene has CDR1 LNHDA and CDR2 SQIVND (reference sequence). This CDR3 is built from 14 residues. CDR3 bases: TGTGCCAGTAGTCCTGACAGGGACATCACTGAAGCTTTCTTT. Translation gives CASSPDRDITEAFF.

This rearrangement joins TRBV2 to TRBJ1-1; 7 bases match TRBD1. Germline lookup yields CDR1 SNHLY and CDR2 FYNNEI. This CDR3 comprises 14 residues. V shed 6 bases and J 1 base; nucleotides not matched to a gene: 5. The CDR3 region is CASRFRTGNTEAFF. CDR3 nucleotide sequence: TGTGCCAGCAGATTTAGGACAGGGAACACTGAAGCTTTCTTT.

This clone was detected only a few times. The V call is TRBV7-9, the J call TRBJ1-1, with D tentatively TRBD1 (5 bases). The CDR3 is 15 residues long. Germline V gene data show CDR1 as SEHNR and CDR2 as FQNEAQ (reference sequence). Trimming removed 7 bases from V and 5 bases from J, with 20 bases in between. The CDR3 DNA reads TGTGCCAGCACCGATGGGCAGGGTACTCGGACTGAAGCTTTCTTT. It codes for CASTDGQGTRTEAFF. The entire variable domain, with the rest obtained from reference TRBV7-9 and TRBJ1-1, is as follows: DTGVSQNPRHKITKRGQNVTFRCDPISEHNRLYWYRQTLGQGPEFLTYFQNEAQLEKSRLLSDRFSAERPKGSFSTLEIQRTEQGDSAMYLCASTDGQGTRTEAFFGQGTRLTVV.